A selection of T cell receptor beta chains follows, all from one sample in a study of cytomegalovirus exposure and HLA in healthy donors. TCRdb's copy holds only in-frame clones and misses some; the assay was immunoSEQ multiplex PCR. The sample shows about 140,000 clones, 73% of them seen only once. The specimen sequenced was PBMCs. These TCRs come from a woman aged 40 to 50 in good health and CMV-seronegative. CDR3s include the opening cysteine and the closing phenylalanine or tryptophan. D genes are given only for firm matches. Only part of the rows carry a size: once, few, many, or a class if the clone is expanded.

V	length	J	size	D	DNA	CDR3
TRBV2	14	TRBJ1-2	.	.	TGTGCCAGCAGAAACGACGGGACTAACTATGGCCACACCTTC	CASRNDGTNYGHTF
TRBV10-3	16	TRBJ2-2	.	.	TGTGCCATCAGTGACAGGACTCCCGCGAACACCGGGGAGCTGTTTTTT	CAISDRTPANTGELFF
TRBV7-9	18	TRBJ2-2	.	TRBD1	TGTGCCAGCAGCTTAGGGACGGCAGGGGGCGCAGGCACCGGGGAGCTGTTTTTT	CASSLGTAGGAGTGELFF
TRBV19	16	TRBJ2-3	.	.	TGTGCCAGTAGTTTCTACTTCAGGGGTGGCACAGATACGCAGTATTTT	CASSFYFRGGTDTQYF
TRBV28	14	TRBJ1-2	.	TRBD1	TGTGCCAGCAGTTTATCAGGGGGAGGCTATGGCTACACCTTC	CASSLSGGGYGYTF
TRBV6-1	18	TRBJ1-2	.	.	TGTGCCAGCAGTGAAGACGTTGGGAGGTCGCGGAGAGGGAATGGCTACACCTTC	CASSEDVGRSRRGNGYTF
TRBV19	14	TRBJ1-1	.	TRBD1	TGTGCCAGTACCATGACAGGGGATAACACTGAAGCTTTCTTT	CASTMTGDNTEAFF
TRBV29-1	16	TRBJ1-1	few	TRBD1	TGCAGCGTTGGGGGGACAGGGGCCGGCGGGGTCACTGAAGCTTTCTTT	CSVGGTGAGGVTEAFF
TRBV21-1	17	TRBJ1-3	.	.	TGTGCCAGCAGCCTACCACCTGACAGGGGTTGTGGAAACACCATATATTTT	CASSLPPDRGCGNTIYF
TRBV7-9	13	TRBJ2-3	.	.	TGTGCCAGCAGCCAGGCACAGGGACGTACGCAGTATTTT	CASSQAQGRTQYF
TRBV6-4	15	TRBJ2-7	.	.	TGTGCCAGCAGTGACACACAGGGAATGACCTACGAGCAGTACTTC	CASSDTQGMTYEQYF
TRBV27	14	TRBJ1-6	.	TRBD1	TGTGCCAGCAGACGGGGACAGGCAAATTCACCCCTCCACTTT	CASRRGQANSPLHF
TRBV18	16	TRBJ1-6	.	.	TGTGCCAGCTCACCGGGTTTGGGGGGTGATAATTCACCCCTCCACTTT	CASSPGLGGDNSPLHF
TRBV5-1	15	TRBJ2-5	.	TRBD2	TGCGCCAGCAGCTTGGGCCAGCGGGGACAAGAGACCCAGTACTTC	CASSLGQRGQETQYF
TRBV29-1	14	TRBJ1-6	.	TRBD1	TGCAGCGCCCAGGACAGGGGGCCTAATTCACCCCTCCACTTT	CSAQDRGPNSPLHF
TRBV6-5	14	TRBJ1-6	.	TRBD1	TGTGCCAGCACCATGGACAGGGGGAATTCACCCCTCCACTTT	CASTMDRGNSPLHF
TRBV2	16	TRBJ1-1	.	.	TGTGCCAGCAGTGGCTGGAGCGGGGGCATGAACACTGAAGCTTTCTTT	CASSGWSGGMNTEAFF
TRBV7-2	11	TRBJ2-2	.	.	TGTGCCATCCTATCCTCGGGGGAGCTGTTTTTT	CAILSSGELFF
TRBV7-9	18	TRBJ1-2	.	.	TGTGCCAGCGGCATCTTACAAGGGGACTTCCTAGCTAACTATGGCTACACCTTC	CASGILQGDFLANYGYTF
TRBV6-4	14	TRBJ2-3	.	.	TGTGCCAGCAGTGTCGGACTCGTTTCAGATACGCAGTATTTT	CASSVGLVSDTQYF
TRBV4-1	15	TRBJ1-2	.	.	TGCGCCAGCAGCCAAGAGACCCAGGGGAACTATGGCTACACCTTC	CASSQETQGNYGYTF
TRBV2	20	TRBJ1-6	.	TRBD1	TGTGCCAGCAGTGACAGCGATCGGACAGGGGGCGCTTGGGGGGATTCACCCCTCCACTTT	CASSDSDRTGGAWGDSPLHF
TRBV11-2	12	TRBJ1-2	.	.	TGTGCCAGCAGCTTGGAGGATTCTGGCTACACCTTC	CASSLEDSGYTF
TRBV2	16	TRBJ1-1	few	TRBD1	TGTGCCAGCACCGAGCAGGGGGCGCTTAGGTTGACTGAAGCTTTCTTT	CASTEQGALRLTEAFF
TRBV7-3	14	TRBJ2-2	.	.	TGTGCCAGCAGCCCCGTCTTAAACACCGGGGAGCTGTTTTTT	CASSPVLNTGELFF
TRBV7-9	16	TRBJ2-3	.	TRBD1	TGTGCCAGCAGCGCCGGACCGGGACAGGGGACAGATACGCAGTATTTT	CASSAGPGQGTDTQYF